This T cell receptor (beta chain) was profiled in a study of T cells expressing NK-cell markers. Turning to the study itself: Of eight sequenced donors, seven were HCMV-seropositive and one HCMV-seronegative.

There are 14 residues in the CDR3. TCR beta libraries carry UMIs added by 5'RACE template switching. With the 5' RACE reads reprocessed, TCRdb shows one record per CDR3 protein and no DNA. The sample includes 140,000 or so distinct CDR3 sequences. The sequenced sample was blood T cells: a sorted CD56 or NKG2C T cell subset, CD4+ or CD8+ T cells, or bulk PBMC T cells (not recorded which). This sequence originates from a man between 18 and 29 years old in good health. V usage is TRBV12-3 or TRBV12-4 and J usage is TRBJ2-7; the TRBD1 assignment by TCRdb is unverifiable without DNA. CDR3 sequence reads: CASSFPGGVYEQYF.